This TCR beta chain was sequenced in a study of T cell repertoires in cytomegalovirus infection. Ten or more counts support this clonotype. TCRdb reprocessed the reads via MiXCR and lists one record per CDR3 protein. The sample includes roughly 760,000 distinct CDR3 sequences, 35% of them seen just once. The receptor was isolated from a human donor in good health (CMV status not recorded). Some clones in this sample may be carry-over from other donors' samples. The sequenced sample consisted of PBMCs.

CDR3 residues: CASSGGKAMGTSGRTEQFF. The CDR3 DNA is TGTGCCAGCAGTGGAGGAAAAGCCATGGGGACTAGCGGGAGGACTGAGCAGTTCTTC. The chain couples TRBV25-1 to TRBJ2-1; 15 bases fit TRBD2. The CDR3 runs to 19 residues. Germline-derived CDR1 and CDR2 are MGHDK and SYGVNS. The junction had 16 bases not matched to a gene; V was cut back by 4 bases and J by 9 bases.